There are a few counts of the clone carrying this TCR beta chain. Antigen unknown. This CDR3 has 13 residues. J was trimmed by 8 bases and V by 5 bases; bases with no gene match: 8. Germline V gene lookup returns CDR1 KGHSH and CDR2 LQKENI. TCR beta CDR3 regions were amplified from RNA transcripts. A set of HTBI primers served as the primers for a first-round RT-PCR of the TCR CDR3. TCRdb itself ran the multiplex PCR reads through MiXCR, one entry per CDR3 protein. The data contain about 520,000 distinct CDR3 sequences, around 22% of them singletons. This record belongs to a study of T cells in Graves' hyperthyroidism and ophthalmopathy. At the level of the study: Peripheral blood was drawn at first diagnosis, prior to all treatment.

PBMCs came from 9 to 10 ml fresh peripheral blood. Study-wide findings and caveats: Ophthalmopathy was separated from stable hyperthyroidism by a 13 V-J model.

V is TRBV18 and J is TRBJ1-2; 7 bases line up with TRBD1. The sequence came from a woman in her 30s with Graves' ophthalmopathy. Input material: blood. CDR3 loop: CASSIDTGDGYTF. In nucleotides, the CDR3 is TGTGCCAGCTCAATCGACACAGGGGACGGCTACACCTTC. Filled out from reference TRBV18 and TRBJ1-2, the complete variable domain reads NAGVMQNPRHLVRRRGQEARLRCSPMKGHSHVYWYRQLPEEGLKFMVYLQKENIIDESGMPKERFSAEFPKEGPSILRIQQVVRGDSAAYFCASSIDTGDGYTFGSGTRLTVV.